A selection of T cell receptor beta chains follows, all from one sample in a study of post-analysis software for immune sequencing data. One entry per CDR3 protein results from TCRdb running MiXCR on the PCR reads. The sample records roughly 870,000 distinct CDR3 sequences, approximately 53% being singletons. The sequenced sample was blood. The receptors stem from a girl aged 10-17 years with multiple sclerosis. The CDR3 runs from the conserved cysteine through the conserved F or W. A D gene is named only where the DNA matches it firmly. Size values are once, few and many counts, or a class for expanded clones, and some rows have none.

CDR3 protein: CASSARRGLTAGGYTF
CDR3 DNA: TGTGCCAGCAGCGCCCGCCGGGGGCTCACGGCGGGTGGCTACACCTTC
J gene: TRBJ1-2
clone size: .
D gene: .
V gene: TRBV12-3/TRBV12-4

CDR3 protein: CASSWGQLLQETQYF
CDR3 DNA: TGCGCCAGCAGCTGGGGACAGCTACTACAAGAGACCCAGTACTTC
J gene: TRBJ2-5
clone size: few
D gene: TRBD1
V gene: TRBV5-1

CDR3 protein: CSVAAGGLAGGRSEQFF
CDR3 DNA: TGCAGCGTTGCCGCGGGCGGACTAGCGGGAGGGCGGAGTGAGCAGTTCTTC
J gene: TRBJ2-1
clone size: .
D gene: TRBD2
V gene: TRBV29-1

CDR3 protein: CSVSRTTRADTQYF
CDR3 DNA: TGCAGCGTCTCCAGAACTACTAGAGCAGATACGCAGTATTTT
J gene: TRBJ2-3
clone size: .
D gene: .
V gene: TRBV29-1

CDR3 protein: CSGFMGAHEFF
CDR3 DNA: TGCAGCGGATTCATGGGTGCCCATGAGTTCTTC
J gene: TRBJ2-1
clone size: .
D gene: .
V gene: TRBV29-1

CDR3 protein: CATQPSEDYGYTF
CDR3 DNA: TGTGCCACCCAACCTTCTGAGGACTATGGCTACACCTTC
J gene: TRBJ1-2
clone size: .
D gene: .
V gene: TRBV6-2/TRBV6-3

CDR3 protein: CASSLVGLAGGGETQYF
CDR3 DNA: TGTGCCAGCAGCTTAGTGGGACTAGCGGGGGGAGGAGAGACCCAGTACTTC
J gene: TRBJ2-5
clone size: .
D gene: TRBD2
V gene: TRBV7-8

CDR3 protein: CASSPRDSADTQYF
CDR3 DNA: TGTGCCAGCTCACCACGGGACTCCGCAGATACGCAGTATTTT
J gene: TRBJ2-3
clone size: once
D gene: .
V gene: TRBV18

CDR3 protein: CASSETRGTYGYTF
CDR3 DNA: TGTGCCAGCAGTGAAACTAGGGGGACCTATGGCTACACCTTC
J gene: TRBJ1-2
clone size: .
D gene: .
V gene: TRBV6-1

CDR3 protein: CASSPQGFQVPQYF
CDR3 DNA: TGTGCCAGCAGCCCACAGGGATTTCAGGTGCCCCAGTACTTC
J gene: TRBJ2-5
clone size: .
D gene: .
V gene: TRBV12-3/TRBV12-4

CDR3 protein: CASSLMGADTQYF
CDR3 DNA: TGTGCCAGCAGCTTAATGGGGGCAGATACGCAGTATTTT
J gene: TRBJ2-3
clone size: .
D gene: .
V gene: TRBV7-2

CDR3 protein: CASSQLLRGQGDGQYF
CDR3 DNA: TGTGCCAGCAGCCAACTCCTCCGGGGACAGGGGGATGGGCAGTACTTC
J gene: TRBJ2-7
clone size: .
D gene: TRBD1
V gene: TRBV4-2

CDR3 protein: CATSDRESNQPQHF
CDR3 DNA: TGTGCCACCAGTGATAGGGAAAGCAATCAGCCCCAGCATTTT
J gene: TRBJ1-5
clone size: .
D gene: .
V gene: TRBV24-1

CDR3 protein: CASSPANRGEIYEQYF
CDR3 DNA: TGTGCCAGCAGCCCAGCGAACAGGGGGGAAATCTACGAGCAGTACTTC
J gene: TRBJ2-7
clone size: few
D gene: TRBD1
V gene: TRBV7-2

CDR3 protein: CASRPGTDYGYTF
CDR3 DNA: TGTGCCAGCCGCCCCGGGACAGACTATGGCTACACCTTC
J gene: TRBJ1-2
clone size: .
D gene: TRBD1
V gene: TRBV28

CDR3 protein: CASSPYVGSAEAFF
CDR3 DNA: TGTGCCAGCTCACCATATGTGGGTAGCGCTGAAGCTTTCTTT
J gene: TRBJ1-1
clone size: .
D gene: .
V gene: TRBV18

CDR3 protein: CAISDSVVYYGYTF
CDR3 DNA: TGTGCCATCAGTGATTCAGTCGTCTACTATGGCTACACCTTC
J gene: TRBJ1-2
clone size: .
D gene: .
V gene: TRBV10-3

CDR3 protein: CASSPERGRGNQPQHF
CDR3 DNA: TGTGCCAGCAGTCCAGAGAGGGGGCGAGGAAATCAGCCCCAGCATTTT
J gene: TRBJ1-5
clone size: .
D gene: TRBD1
V gene: TRBV12-3/TRBV12-4